These 20 T cell receptor beta chains share one sample of origin, sequenced in a study of identifying expanded T cells in peripheral blood. Sequencing was performed with immunoSEQ multiplex PCR; in TCRdb, only in-frame clones are kept and a portion is missing. This sample yields about 94,000 clones, of which approximately 88% are seen a single time; under 6% belongs to the top ten. Sequencing input: blood. These receptors were taken from a person aged 18 to 70 in good health.

This clone showed up just once. The chain combines TRBV5-5 with TRBJ2-7, with a tentative D call TRBD2 (5 bases). Germline CDR1 reads SGHKS; CDR2 reads YYEKEE (reference sequence). The CDR3 runs 14 residues. V lost 4 bases, J lost 2 bases, and 13 bases lay in between. This chain's CDR3 is CASSPTLATYEQYF. CDR3 nucleotides: TGTGCCAGCAGCCCTACCCTAGCCACCTACGAGCAGTACTTC.

The chain links TRBV5-1 to TRBJ1-1, with D perhaps TRBD1 (5 bases). The CDR3 extends over 14 amino acids. Germline V gene sequence: CDR1 SGHRS, CDR2 YFSETQ. Between the trimmed V and J ends, which lost 2 bases and 4 bases, there was a span of 12 bases. This CDR3 is CASSLSSGVTEAFF. DNA of the CDR3: TGCGCCAGCAGCTTATCTTCGGGGGTCACTGAAGCTTTCTTT.

The chain couples TRBV4-1 to TRBJ2-2; D perhaps matches TRBD1 (5 bases). The V end was cut by 4 bases, the J end by 0 bases, with 12 bases between. Germline CDR1 and CDR2: MGHRA and YSYEKL. The CDR3 extends over 16 amino acids. The CDR3 DNA reads TGCGCCAGCAGCCTGAGGACACTTGCGAACACCGGGGAGCTGTTTTTT. Protein: CASSLRTLANTGELFF.

This clone is a singleton in its sample. J is TRBJ1-4 and V is TRBV5-1, with D possibly being TRBD1 (5 bases). The CDR3 runs to 16 residues. The V gene lost 4 bases and the J gene lost 2 bases, with 15 bases spanning the gap. From germline, CDR1 is SGHRS and CDR2 YFSETQ. CDR3 nucleotide sequence: TGCGCCAGCAGCATTGATGGGGGTCATACTAATGAAAAACTGTTTTTT. It codes for CASSIDGGHTNEKLFF.

This chain uses TRBV4-1 with TRBJ2-7; D perhaps matches TRBD1 (6 bases). Germline V gene sequence: CDR1 MGHRA, CDR2 YSYEKL. The V gene lost 4 bases and the J gene lost 2 bases, with 12 bases spanning the gap. This CDR3 contains 14 residues. CDR3 nucleotides: TGCGCCAGCAGCCCTCGGGACACGGCCTACGAGCAGTACTTC. Residues: CASSPRDTAYEQYF.

The V call is TRBV7-2, the J call TRBJ2-1; TRBD2 might be the D (6 bases). Germline CDR1 is SGHTA and CDR2 is FQGNSA. CDR3 length: 15 amino acids. Trimming took off 5 bases at V and 10 bases at J, with 21 bases between the two ends. CDR3 amino acids: CASSDGDWAYREQFF. CDR3 DNA: TGTGCCAGCAGCGACGGGGACTGGGCGTACAGGGAGCAGTTCTTC.

The chain joins TRBV7-2 to TRBJ2-3; D is undetermined. Germline lookup yields CDR1 SGHTA and CDR2 FQGNSA. This CDR3 is 14 amino acids long. Trimming removed 4 bases from V and 2 bases from J, with 10 bases in between. This chain's CDR3 is CASSSSVPTDTQYF. The CDR3 DNA sequence: TGTGCCAGCAGCTCAAGCGTCCCCACAGATACGCAGTATTTT.

This chain joins TRBV15 and TRBJ1-3; D unclear. The V end lost 4 bases, the J end lost 1 base, and 11 bases lay between the germline ends. The CDR3 has 15 amino acids. In germline, CDR1 is LNHNV, CDR2 YYDKDF (reference sequence). CDR3 in DNA: TGTGCCACCAGCATTACCCGAGGTTCTGGAAACACCATATATTTT. Protein: CATSITRGSGNTIYF.

The chain has TRBV5-1 and TRBJ1-5; D remains unclear. The CDR3 sequence is 14 residues long. V was clipped by 0 bases and J by 7 bases, with 11 bases between them. Germline assignment: CDR1 SGHRS and CDR2 YFSETQ. The CDR3 loop reads CASSLEGSPQPQHF. As DNA, the CDR3 is TGCGCCAGCAGCTTGGAAGGTAGCCCGCAGCCCCAGCATTTT. Together with reference TRBV5-1 and TRBJ1-5, the CDR3 gives the full variable domain: KAGVTQTPRYLIKTRGQQVTLSCSPISGHRSVSWYQQTPGQGLQFLFEYFSETQRNKGNFPGRFSGRQFSNSRSEMNVSTLELGDSALYLCASSLEGSPQPQHFGDGTRLSIL.

The V call is TRBV6-1, the J call TRBJ2-7; D tentatively reads TRBD1 or TRBD2 (6 bases each). The V gene's germline CDR1 is MNHNS and CDR2 SASEGT. This CDR3 is 14 amino acids long. The germline V and J ends were trimmed by 2 bases and 6 bases, with 14 bases remaining between them. This CDR3 reads CASSERGLRSEQYF. CDR3 bases: TGTGCCAGCAGTGAACGGGGGCTTCGATCCGAGCAGTACTTC.

V gene TRBV29-1 combines with J gene TRBJ2-1, with unresolved D. Germline CDR1 SQVTM, CDR2 ANQGSEA. The CDR3 extends over 14 amino acids. V lost 8 bases, J lost 6 bases, and 20 bases lay in between. CDR3 residues: CSPPRAPPRNEQFF. The DNA of the CDR3 is TGCAGCCCCCCCCGAGCTCCCCCGCGCAATGAGCAGTTCTTC.

This clone was detected only once. DNA of the CDR3: TGTGCCAGCTCACTTGGGGAAATCACCGGGGAGCTGTTTTTT. Translating gives CASSLGEITGELFF. The rearrangement links TRBV18 to TRBJ2-2; D ambiguous. Germline CDR1 reads KGHSH; CDR2 reads LQKENI. The CDR3 extends over 14 amino acids. V dropped 4 bases and J dropped 4 bases, with 10 bases sitting between them.

The chain recombines TRBV7-7 with TRBJ1-1; maybe TRBD1 (6 bases). CDR3 size: 13 residues. Trimming removed 5 bases at V and 5 bases at J, with 12 bases between. Germline V lookup: CDR1 SSHAT, CDR2 FNYEAQ (reference sequence). The CDR3 coding sequence is TGTGCCAGCAGCACTCGGCAGGGGACTGAAGCTTTCTTT. Its translation is CASSTRQGTEAFF.

This sequence joins TRBV6-5 and TRBJ1-1; D remains ambiguous. Trimming took 0 bases from V and 1 from J, leaving 9 bases between them. This CDR3 region has 15 residues. Germline CDR1 is MNHEY and CDR2 is SVGAGI. CDR3 sequence (DNA): TGTGCCAGCAGTTACTCGACGGCCCCGAACACTGAAGCTTTCTTT. Its protein is CASSYSTAPNTEAFF.

This clone was seen just once. The chain carries TRBV21-1 and TRBJ1-2; the table's D call TRBD1 went unverified against the DNA. TRBV21-1 is a documented pseudogene. The CDR3 length is 16 residues. The CDR3 DNA is TGTGCCAACACTAGACAGGACAATCACCTCCCCTATGGCTACACCTTC. Translation: CANTRQDNHLPYGYTF.

The chain employs TRBV6-5 and TRBJ1-3; TRBD1 might be the D (5 bases). Germline CDR1 and CDR2: MNHEY and SVGAGI. The CDR3 contains 14 residues. Between the trimmed V and J ends, which lost 8 bases and 2 bases, there was a span of 13 bases. The CDR3 DNA reads as TGTGCCAGCTGGGGGAGAACTGCTGGAAACACCATATATTTT. It yields the protein CASWGRTAGNTIYF.

The rearrangement joins TRBV10-3 to TRBJ1-3; 7 bases align to TRBD1. Germline V gives CDR1 ENHRY, CDR2 SYGVKD. V dropped 3 bases and J dropped 2; count of bases not matched to a gene: 4. The CDR3 runs 15 residues. The CDR3 DNA follows: TGTGCCATCAGTGATCAACAGGGGACTGGAAACACCATATATTTT. It specifies CAISDQQGTGNTIYF.

J is TRBJ1-2 and V is TRBV9, with 10 positions matching TRBD1. Unmatched junction bases numbered 13, after V lost 4 bases and J lost 4 bases. CDR1 is SGDLS, CDR2 YYNGEE, per germline. CDR3 length: 17 amino acids. DNA for the CDR3: TGTGCCAGCAGCTTAAACACCGGGACAGGGGCGTCCTATGGCTACACCTTC. This encodes CASSLNTGTGASYGYTF.

The chain uses TRBV6-5 and TRBJ2-5; possible D gene TRBD1, 6 bases. CDR3 length: 16 residues. Trimming took 0 bases from V and 2 from J, leaving 13 bases between them. The germline V gene has CDR1 MNHEY and CDR2 SVGAGI. CDR3 loop: CASSYSVGAVQETQYF. The CDR3 nucleotides read TGTGCCAGCAGTTACTCGGTGGGGGCCGTACAAGAGACCCAGTACTTC.

The V and J genes are TRBV25-1 and TRBJ2-7, with D perhaps given as TRBD1 or TRBD2 (5 bases each). The CDR3 is 14 residues long. CDR1 and CDR2 (germline): MGHDK, SYGVNS. Trimming took off 0 bases at V and 3 bases at J, with 9 bases between the two ends. The CDR3 here is CASSEYEGNYEQYF. The CDR3 bases are TGTGCCAGCAGTGAATACGAGGGGAACTACGAGCAGTACTTC.